This TCR beta chain was sequenced for a study of blood T cell repertoires in COVID-19. On the study more broadly: Specimens from acute and convalescent COVID-19 originated in the United States, Italy and Spain. PBMCs, B-cell-depleted T cells, or T cells provided the cDNA or gDNA that made up the material.

In the authors' methods: Reference gene primers were amplified, and this amplification served to estimate nucleated cell counts. TCRdb's copy holds only in-frame clones and misses some; the assay was immunoSEQ multiplex PCR. V, J and clone size derive from that table, while D and trimming were established from the DNA sequence. The sample shows 150,000 to 200,000 clones, approximately 83% of them seen only once. The CDR3 loop spans 15 amino acids. Germline CDR1 reads SGHRS; CDR2 reads YFSETQ. J lost 9 bases, V lost 0 bases, and 5 bases had no gene match. The TCR was taken from a middle-aged man with active or convalescent COVID-19. The material sequenced was peripheral blood. The V and J genes are TRBV5-1 and TRBJ2-1; 11 nucleotides align to TRBD2. Written as DNA, the CDR3 is TGCGCCAGCAGCTTGGACCCTAGCGGGGGGTTTGAGCAGTTCTTC. It encodes CASSLDPSGGFEQFF. The whole variable domain, remainder taken from reference TRBV5-1 and TRBJ2-1, is KAGVTQTPRYLIKTRGQQVTLSCSPISGHRSVSWYQQTPGQGLQFLFEYFSETQRNKGNFPGRFSGRQFSNSRSEMNVSTLELGDSALYLCASSLDPSGGFEQFFGPGTRLTVL.